This T cell receptor beta chain appears in the sequencing data of a study of shared clonotypes between healthy human individuals. Study overall: The donor group consisted of two women and a few men, aged 18 to 49. Three CD4 naive, three CD4 memory, two CD8 naive and one CD8 memory plate were used per donor. Points from the study as a whole: A handful of donors had around 5.2% of their naive CD4 clonotypes in common.

The CDR3 has 14 amino acids. Per germline, CDR1 MGHDK and CDR2 SYGVNS. The V end was cut by 3 bases, the J end by 0 bases, with 9 bases between. Profiling relied on immunoSEQ multiplex PCR, and the TCRdb table lists in-frame clones only, not all of them. Of hundreds of thousands of clones in the sample, around 74% are singletons; the top ten hold about 1.7%. In the case of this clone: Its antigen is unknown.

Sequencing was performed on memory CD4+ T cells sorted from blood. Sample subset: CD45RA-negative fraction. This receptor was obtained from a woman aged 25-40 years in good health. The chain couples TRBV25-1 to TRBJ2-7, with D unclear. CDR3 bases: TGTGCCAGCAGTGATCCCACCGACTCCTACGAGCAGTACTTC. Its protein is CASSDPTDSYEQYF.